This TCR beta chain emerged from a study of T cells in Graves' hyperthyroidism and ophthalmopathy. Study information: At initial diagnosis, before any treatment had begun, peripheral blood was obtained.

Study-level findings and limits: Median prediction lead before ophthalmopathy onset was around 6.9 months with the model.

Amplification of TCR beta CDR3 regions was performed using RNA transcripts as template. First-round RT-PCR of the TCR CDR3 relied on the HTBI primer set. One entry per CDR3 protein results from TCRdb running MiXCR on the multiplex PCR reads. This sample has over 400,000 distinct CDR3 sequences; approximately 15% occur once, and the top ten carry less than 15%. Germline V gene lookup returns CDR1 SNHLY and CDR2 FYNNEI. There are 12 residues in the CDR3. J gave up 2 bases and V 8 bases, and 3 bases lay outside the gene matches. Patients showing uncontrolled infection, other autoimmune disease, pregnancy or lactation were ineligible. This clonotype was picked up many times. The antigen remains undetermined.

The J gene is TRBJ2-7, the V gene TRBV2; 7 bases line up with TRBD2. The TCR comes from a man between 18 and 35 years old with Graves' ophthalmopathy. Sequencing was carried out using blood. CDR3 sequence: CASGGDTYEQYF. CDR3 coding DNA: TGTGCCAGCGGGGGGGATACCTACGAGCAGTACTTC. Supplemented by reference TRBV2 and TRBJ2-7, the full variable domain reads EPEVTQTPSHQVTQMGQEVILRCVPISNHLYFYWYRQILGQKVEFLVSFYNNEISEKSEIFDDQFSVERPDGSNFTLKIRSTKLEDSAMYFCASGGDTYEQYFGPGTRLTVT.